These 27 T cell receptor beta chains came from one sample sequenced in a study of T cells in severe cutaneous drug reactions. The donors had carbamazepine-induced Stevens-Johnson syndrome or toxic epidermal necrolysis. Bulk and single-cell libraries used iRepertoire multiplex PCR with TCR subtype-specific primers. From its re-call of the multiplex PCR reads, TCRdb lists each CDR3 protein once, without DNA. This sample's clone table lists approximately 9,500 distinct CDR3 sequences. Sequencing used cells from a skin blister. The receptors stem from a human donor with Stevens-Johnson syndrome, a severe cutaneous drug reaction.

Here the CDR3 reads CSALDREASPLHF. This chain joins TRBV20-1 and TRBJ1-6; TCRdb's D gene call, TRBD1, goes unchecked for lack of DNA. The germline V gene encodes CDR1 DFQATT and CDR2 SNEGSKA (reference sequence). The CDR3 is 13 amino acids.

The chain carries TRBV29-1 and TRBJ2-1; TCRdb lists TRBD1, though no DNA is available to test this call. Germline V gene lookup returns CDR1 SQVTM and CDR2 ANQGSEA. The CDR3 covers 14 residues. CDR3 sequence: CSVDRTGSYNEQFF.

V usage is TRBV20-1 and J usage is TRBJ2-5; absent DNA, TCRdb's TRBD1 call cannot be checked. This CDR3 has 14 amino acids. The germline V gene has CDR1 DFQATT and CDR2 SNEGSKA (reference sequence). The CDR3 loop is CSAGATGPQETQYF.

The CDR3 reads CSARVLAASNEQFF. The J gene is TRBJ2-1, the V gene TRBV20-1. Germline lookup yields CDR1 DFQATT and CDR2 SNEGSKA (reference sequence). CDR3 length: 14 amino acids.

V and J are TRBV20-1 and TRBJ2-5; TCRdb indicates TRBD1, and absent DNA this call remains unverified. From germline, CDR1 is DFQATT and CDR2 SNEGSKA (reference sequence). The length of the CDR3 is 13 residues. CDR3 protein: CSAAGQEQETQYF.

The rearrangement joins TRBV29-1 to TRBJ1-5; TCRdb calls TRBD1, which cannot be checked without DNA. The CDR3 spans 13 residues. Looked up from germline, CDR1 is SQVTM and CDR2 is ANQGSEA. The CDR3 loop is CSVRASQNQPQHF.

CDR3 protein: CSARDWGRGRGETQYF. The genes are TRBV20-1 and TRBJ2-5; the TRBD1 assignment by TCRdb is unverifiable without DNA. Germline V gene data show CDR1 as DFQATT and CDR2 as SNEGSKA (reference sequence). This CDR3 region has 16 residues.

J is TRBJ2-5 and V is TRBV29-1; TCRdb returns TRBD2, unconfirmable since there is no DNA. Germline CDR1 SQVTM, CDR2 ANQGSEA. The CDR3 has 13 residues. CDR3 sequence: CSVRPAAQETQYF.

The CDR3 is CSANPRTDTSYEQYF. The chain couples TRBV20-1 to TRBJ2-7; TCRdb calls TRBD1, which cannot be checked without DNA. This CDR3 region has 15 residues. Germline loops: CDR1 DFQATT, CDR2 SNEGSKA (reference sequence).

This chain joins TRBV29-1 and TRBJ1-1. The CDR3 loop spans 13 amino acids. Germline CDR1 SQVTM, CDR2 ANQGSEA. The CDR3 here is CSVEKQENTEAFF.

The chain uses TRBV5-4 and TRBJ2-7; the D gene TCRdb calls, TRBD1, cannot be checked with no DNA. Per germline, CDR1 SGHNT and CDR2 YYREEE (reference sequence). The CDR3 is 16 residues long. The CDR3 protein is CASSFRTGVFSYEQYF.

The chain joins TRBV20-1 to TRBJ2-1; TCRdb names TRBD2, which stays unverified in the absence of DNA. The CDR3 loop spans 17 amino acids. CDR1 and CDR2 (germline): DFQATT, SNEGSKA (reference sequence). The CDR3 protein is CSARNLGGGGTYNEQFF.

In terms of frequency, this clonotype is medium-sized (0.01 to 0.1%). The chain employs TRBV20-1 and TRBJ1-6. Germline values: CDR1 DFQATT, CDR2 SNEGSKA (reference sequence). The CDR3 spans 14 residues. CDR3 loop: CSARRPGTNSPLHF.

V is TRBV20-1 and J is TRBJ1-1; TCRdb picks TRBD1, but there is no DNA to check that call. CDR1 DFQATT and CDR2 SNEGSKA come from the germline V gene (reference sequence). The CDR3 sequence is 12 residues long. The CDR3: CSAGTGGTEAFF.

The chain has TRBV29-1 and TRBJ2-5. The CDR3 runs 11 residues. Germline CDR1 reads SQVTM; CDR2 reads ANQGSEA. The CDR3 sequence is CSVKAGETQYF.

The J gene is TRBJ2-7, the V gene TRBV20-1; TCRdb gives TRBD1 as the D gene, but with no DNA this cannot be confirmed. The CDR3 is made up of 13 amino acids. The germline V gene encodes CDR1 DFQATT and CDR2 SNEGSKA (reference sequence). The CDR3 loop reads CSATGTLTYEQYF.

This rearrangement joins TRBV29-1 to TRBJ1-3. This CDR3 region has 14 residues. The V gene's germline CDR1 is SQVTM and CDR2 ANQGSEA. CDR3 sequence reads: CSVDTGTSGNTIYF.

Judged by frequency, this clonotype is medium-sized. This chain links TRBV20-1 with TRBJ2-7; TCRdb indicates TRBD2, and absent DNA this call remains unverified. The CDR3 runs 16 residues. Looked up from germline, CDR1 is DFQATT and CDR2 is SNEGSKA (reference sequence). The CDR3 loop reads CSSAEVRQREVYEQYF.

J is TRBJ2-1 and V is TRBV20-1; as DNA is missing, the TRBD2 call by TCRdb cannot be tested. Germline CDR1 reads DFQATT; CDR2 reads SNEGSKA (reference sequence). This CDR3 comprises 17 residues. This chain's CDR3 is CSARPGLAGGNWNEQFF.

This chain uses TRBV29-1 with TRBJ2-5; lacking DNA, the TRBD2 call made by TCRdb goes unchecked. This CDR3 contains 13 residues. The germline CDR1 and CDR2 sequences are SQVTM and ANQGSEA. The CDR3 protein is CAQSGGVGETQYF.

In terms of frequency, this clonotype is medium-sized. CDR3 loop: CASSPSGLVFF. This chain uses TRBV12-3 or TRBV12-4 with TRBJ1-1. The CDR3 sequence is 11 residues long.

V is TRBV29-1 and J is TRBJ2-1; TCRdb returns TRBD2, unconfirmable since there is no DNA. The CDR3 spans 14 residues. CDR1 and CDR2 from the germline V gene are SQVTM and ANQGSEA. The CDR3 here is CSVAGLAVGNEQFF.

This clonotype is called medium-sized (0.01 to 0.1%) based on its frequency. The rearrangement uses TRBV20-1 and TRBJ2-7; the TCRdb call, TRBD1, lacks DNA for checking. The CDR3 consists of 15 residues. Germline CDR1 and CDR2: DFQATT and SNEGSKA (reference sequence). The CDR3 sequence is CSAVSRQGFTYEQYF.

The chain is built from TRBV20-1 and TRBJ2-7; with no DNA, the TCRdb D assignment of TRBD1 cannot be verified. The V gene's germline CDR1 is DFQATT and CDR2 SNEGSKA (reference sequence). The CDR3 spans 13 residues. The CDR3 region is CSANRGQSYEQYF.

The V gene is TRBV20-1, the J gene TRBJ2-1; TCRdb's D call of TRBD1 is untestable without DNA. The CDR3 totals 11 residues. Per the germline V gene, CDR1 is DFQATT and CDR2 is SNEGSKA (reference sequence). The CDR3 here is CSAAQGDEQFF.

CDR3 amino acids: CSAADRGGYNEQFF. The chain links TRBV20-1 to TRBJ2-1; TCRdb selects TRBD1, and the lack of DNA leaves this call unchecked. Germline values: CDR1 DFQATT, CDR2 SNEGSKA (reference sequence). The CDR3 loop spans 14 amino acids.

The J gene is TRBJ1-1, the V gene TRBV28; TCRdb gives TRBD1 as the D gene, but with no DNA this cannot be confirmed. The CDR3 has 13 amino acids. The germline V gene has CDR1 MDHEN and CDR2 SYDVKM. CDR3 amino acids: CASSLYSQQGAFF.